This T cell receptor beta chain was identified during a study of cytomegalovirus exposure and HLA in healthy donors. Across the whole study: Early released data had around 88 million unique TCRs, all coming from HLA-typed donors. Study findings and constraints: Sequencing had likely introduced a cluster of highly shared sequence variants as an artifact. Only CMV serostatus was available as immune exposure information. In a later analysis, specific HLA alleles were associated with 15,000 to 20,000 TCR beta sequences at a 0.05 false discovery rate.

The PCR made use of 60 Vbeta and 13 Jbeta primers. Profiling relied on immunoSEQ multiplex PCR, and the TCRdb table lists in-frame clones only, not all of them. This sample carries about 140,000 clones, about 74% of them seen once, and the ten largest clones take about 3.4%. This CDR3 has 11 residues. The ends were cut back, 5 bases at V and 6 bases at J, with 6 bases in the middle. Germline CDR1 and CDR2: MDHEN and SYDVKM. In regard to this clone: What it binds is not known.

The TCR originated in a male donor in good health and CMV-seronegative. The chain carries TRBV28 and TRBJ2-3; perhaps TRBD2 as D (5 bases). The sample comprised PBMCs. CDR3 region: CASSIADTQYF. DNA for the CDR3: TGTGCCAGCAGTATAGCGGATACGCAGTATTTT.